These 20 T cell receptor beta chains were sequenced from one sample in a study of cytomegalovirus exposure and HLA in healthy donors. The data were produced by immunoSEQ multiplex PCR, yet TCRdb's version contains in-frame clones alone and is incomplete. The top ten clones hold 0.92% of a sample with 280,000 or so clones, approximately 87% of them seen once. The sample comprised PBMCs. These receptors were obtained from a woman in her late teens or twenties in good health and CMV-seronegative.

This clone was seen only once. This CDR3 reads CATSPRQGTTDTQYF. The CDR3, as DNA: TGTGCCACCAGCCCGAGACAGGGGACCACAGATACGCAGTATTTT. The J gene is TRBJ2-3, the V gene TRBV15, with 8 bases fitting TRBD1. With 5 bases clipped from V and 2 bases from J, the junction kept 6 bases outside the gene matches. Germline lookup yields CDR1 LNHNV and CDR2 YYDKDF (reference sequence). The CDR3 runs to 15 residues.

This chain connects TRBV2 to TRBJ2-7, with 8 bases fitting TRBD1. CDR1 and CDR2 from the germline V gene are SNHLY and FYNNEI. This CDR3 is 13 amino acids long. The V and J ends lost 6 bases and 4 bases, in that order; junction bases with no gene match: 5. The CDR3 region has the DNA TGTGCCAGCAGGAGACAGGGGACGTACGAGCAGTACTTC. Its translation: CASRRQGTYEQYF. Full variable domain (outside the CDR3, taken from reference TRBV2 and TRBJ2-7): EPEVTQTPSHQVTQMGQEVILRCVPISNHLYFYWYRQILGQKVEFLVSFYNNEISEKSEIFDDQFSVERPDGSNFTLKIRSTKLEDSAMYFCASRRQGTYEQYFGPGTRLTVT.

This chain joins TRBV6-1 and TRBJ1-1; D not certain. The ends were cut back, 6 bases at V and 3 bases at J, with 14 bases in the middle. CDR1 is MNHNS and CDR2 is SASEGT in the germline V gene. This CDR3 has 14 residues. The CDR3 sequence is CASSMTQSHTEAFF. Written as DNA, the CDR3 is TGTGCCAGCAGCATGACTCAATCACACACTGAAGCTTTCTTT.

V and J are TRBV6-4 and TRBJ2-1; D may be TRBD2 (6 bases). Germline lookup yields CDR1 MRHNA and CDR2 SNTAGT. This CDR3 has 15 residues. V was clipped by 2 bases and J by 2 bases, with 10 bases between them. The CDR3 region is CASSDEGGTYNEQFF. The CDR3 nucleotides read TGTGCCAGCAGTGACGAGGGAGGTACCTACAATGAGCAGTTCTTC.

V gene TRBV4-3 combines with J gene TRBJ2-3; the D gene is possibly TRBD2 (6 bases). V was trimmed by 1 base and J by 2 bases, leaving 10 bases between them. Looked up from germline, CDR1 is LGHNA and CDR2 is YSLEER. CDR3 size: 15 residues. The CDR3 nucleotides read TGCGCCAGCAGCCAAGTCGGGAGTTACACAGATACGCAGTATTTT. Amino acid sequence: CASSQVGSYTDTQYF.

This chain joins TRBV28 and TRBJ2-4; possible D gene TRBD1, 5 bases. Germline assignment: CDR1 MDHEN and CDR2 SYDVKM. Trimming left V 8 bases short and J 1 base short, with 15 bases between. This CDR3 is built from 15 residues. The CDR3 region is CASGTPDTAKNIQYF. DNA of the CDR3: TGTGCCAGCGGCACCCCGGACACGGCCAAAAACATTCAGTACTTC.

The chain couples TRBV7-3 to TRBJ2-7, with 14 bases lining up with TRBD2. In germline, CDR1 is SGHTA, CDR2 FQGTGA. V dropped 3 bases and J dropped 6; count of bases not matched to a gene: 4. There are 15 residues in the CDR3. CDR3 sequence: CASSLGLAGEGEQYF. The CDR3 DNA reads as TGTGCCAGCAGCTTGGGACTAGCGGGAGAAGGCGAGCAGTACTTC.

V and J are TRBV19 and TRBJ2-3; D not certain. Trimming removed 1 base at V and 2 bases at J, with 13 bases between. CDR3 size: 16 residues. Germline V gene data show CDR1 as LNHDA and CDR2 as SQIVND (reference sequence). In DNA form, the CDR3 reads TGTGCCAGTAGTATAGGTGGAGCCCTTAACACAGATACGCAGTATTTT. This translates into CASSIGGALNTDTQYF.

This clone has just one count. The gene calls are TRBV5-1 and TRBJ1-2, with D perhaps matching TRBD1 (5 bases). The CDR3 covers 14 residues. V was pared by 0 bases and J by 3 bases, with 9 bases between. From germline, CDR1 is SGHRS and CDR2 YFSETQ. The CDR3 bases are TGCGCCAGCAGCTTGGTAGGAGGGGACTATGGCTACACCTTC. Translated: CASSLVGGDYGYTF.

The chain couples TRBV27 to TRBJ1-5; 7 nucleotides match TRBD1. Trimming took 2 bases from V and 6 from J; bases not matched to a gene: 13. Germline CDR1 and CDR2: MNHEY and SMNVEV (reference sequence). This CDR3 region has 17 residues. CDR3 coding DNA: TGTGCCAGCAGTTTAGAGGCCAGGGGGGACTCCCTTCAGCCCCAGCATTTT. This gives the protein CASSLEARGDSLQPQHF.

The V call is TRBV5-5, the J call TRBJ2-7, with D perhaps TRBD2 (5 bases). V shed 3 bases and J shed 2 bases, with 15 bases lying between them. Germline CDR1 is SGHKS and CDR2 is YYEKEE (reference sequence). This CDR3 has 15 residues. The CDR3 nucleotides read TGTGCCAGCAGCTCATTCTCGGTGAGGGCCTACGAGCAGTACTTC. Protein sequence: CASSSFSVRAYEQYF.

This clone is a singleton in its sample. V usage is TRBV7-8 and J usage is TRBJ1-3; no clear D gene. Per germline, CDR1 SGHVS and CDR2 FQNEAQ. Trimming stripped 1 base from V and 0 bases from J, with 13 bases between. The length of the CDR3 is 17 residues. CDR3 DNA sequence: TGTGCCAGCAGCTTAGACAATAGACTGAACTCTGGAAACACCATATATTTT. Translated: CASSLDNRLNSGNTIYF.

CDR3: CASSERTLTTSGYEQYF. As DNA, the CDR3 is TGTGCCAGCAGTGAACGGACCCTGACGACTAGCGGCTACGAGCAGTACTTC. V usage is TRBV6-1 and J usage is TRBJ2-7; 9 bases match TRBD2. This CDR3 is 17 amino acids long. The V and J ends lost 2 bases and 3 bases, in that order; junction bases with no gene match: 11. The V gene's germline CDR1 is MNHNS and CDR2 SASEGT.

The CDR3 spells CASRNSGTGGLYNEQFF. The CDR3 DNA reads TGTGCCAGCAGAAACTCCGGGACAGGGGGGCTCTACAATGAGCAGTTCTTC. The rearrangement uses TRBV28 and TRBJ2-1, with 11 bases aligning to TRBD1. The germline gives CDR1 MDHEN, CDR2 SYDVKM. After removal of 6 bases from V and 3 bases from J, the junction contained 10 bases not matched to a gene. The CDR3 length is 17 residues.

The V and J genes are TRBV29-1 and TRBJ2-7; TRBD1 agrees at 11 bases. This CDR3 spans 19 amino acids. The germline V gene encodes CDR1 SQVTM and CDR2 ANQGSEA. The J segment lost 2 bases and the V segment lost 6 bases, leaving 21 bases of the junction unmatched. The chain's CDR3 is CSVTDRGLRDRHGPYEQYF. The CDR3 DNA follows: TGCAGCGTGACGGACAGGGGGCTAAGAGACCGACATGGGCCCTACGAGCAGTACTTC.

The V gene is TRBV27, the J gene TRBJ2-7, with D unresolved. V dropped 5 bases and J dropped 0 bases, with 14 bases sitting between them. This CDR3 has 15 residues. The germline V gene has CDR1 MNHEY and CDR2 SMNVEV (reference sequence). CDR3 nucleotide sequence: TGTGCCAGCAGTACCGATAAGCTAGGCTCCTACGAGCAGTACTTC. It codes for CASSTDKLGSYEQYF.

The V call is TRBV27, the J call TRBJ2-1, with D possibly TRBD1 on 6 matching bases. Trimming cost V 6 bases and J 7 bases, with 10 bases left between them. Looked up from germline, CDR1 is MNHEY and CDR2 is SMNVEV (reference sequence). There are 12 residues in the CDR3. The CDR3 coding sequence is TGTGCCAGCAGGATAAGGGGGAATGAGCAGTTCTTC. Its protein product is CASRIRGNEQFF.

The rearrangement joins TRBV11-1 to TRBJ2-7, with TRBD1 as a possible D gene (6 bases). The CDR3 is 14 amino acids. Germline assignment: CDR1 SGHAT and CDR2 FQDESV (reference sequence). With 0 bases removed from V and 6 bases from J, the gap between germline ends came to 12 bases. CDR3 region: CASSLAGAVSEQYF. The CDR3 nucleotides are TGTGCCAGCAGCTTAGCGGGGGCTGTCTCCGAGCAGTACTTC.

This rearrangement joins TRBV19 to TRBJ2-4; D perhaps matches TRBD1 (6 bases). The germline V gene encodes CDR1 LNHDA and CDR2 SQIVND (reference sequence). CDR3 length: 16 amino acids. The germline V and J ends were trimmed by 4 bases and 0 bases, with 13 bases remaining between them. CDR3 amino acids: CASSRGQNLAKNIQYF. In nucleotides, the CDR3 is TGTGCCAGTAGTAGGGGGCAGAATCTAGCCAAAAACATTCAGTACTTC.

The chain carries TRBV19 and TRBJ2-3; the D gene is possibly TRBD2 (6 bases). Germline V lookup: CDR1 LNHDA, CDR2 SQIVND (reference sequence). The CDR3 length is 15 residues. Trimming took 6 bases from V and 1 from J, leaving 14 bases between them. DNA of the CDR3: TGTGCCAGTAGGAACAGCGGGTTAGGCACAGATACGCAGTATTTT. Translating gives CASRNSGLGTDTQYF.